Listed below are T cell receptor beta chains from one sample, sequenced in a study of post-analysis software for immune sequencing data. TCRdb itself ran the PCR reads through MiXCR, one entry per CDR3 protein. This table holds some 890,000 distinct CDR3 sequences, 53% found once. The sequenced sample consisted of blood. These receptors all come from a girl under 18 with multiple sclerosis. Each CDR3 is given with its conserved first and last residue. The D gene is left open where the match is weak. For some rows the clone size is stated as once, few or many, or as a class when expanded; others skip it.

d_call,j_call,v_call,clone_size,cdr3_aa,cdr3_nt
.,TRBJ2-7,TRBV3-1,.,CASSQEGLLYEQYF,TGTGCCAGCAGCCAAGAGGGACTTCTCTACGAGCAGTACTTC
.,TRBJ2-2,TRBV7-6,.,CASSSLATITGELFF,TGTGCCAGCAGCTCCCTAGCCACGATAACCGGGGAGCTGTTTTTT
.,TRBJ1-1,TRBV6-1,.,CASSETGFDTEAFF,TGTGCCAGCAGTGAAACAGGGTTCGACACTGAAGCTTTCTTT
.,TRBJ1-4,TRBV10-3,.,CAISEDRTATNEKLFF,TGTGCCATCAGTGAAGACCGAACTGCAACTAATGAAAAACTGTTTTTT
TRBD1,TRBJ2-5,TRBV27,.,CASRPGTGGFGETQYF,TGTGCCAGCAGACCCGGGACAGGTGGTTTTGGGGAGACCCAGTACTTC
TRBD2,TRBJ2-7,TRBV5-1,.,CASSHTGRSGRDYEQYF,TGCGCCAGCAGCCATACGGGGCGTAGCGGGAGAGACTACGAGCAGTACTTC
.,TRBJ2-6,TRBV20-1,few,CSASSGGRSGANVLTF,TGCAGTGCTAGTTCCGGGGGGCGCTCTGGGGCCAACGTCCTGACTTTC
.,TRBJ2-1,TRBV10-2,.,CASRGPTGLVNEQFF,TGCGCCAGCAGGGGACCAACGGGGTTGGTCAATGAGCAGTTCTTC
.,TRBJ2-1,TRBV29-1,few,CSVAGGSYNEQFF,TGCAGCGTTGCTGGGGGTTCCTACAATGAGCAGTTCTTC
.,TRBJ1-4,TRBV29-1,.,CSVETANQEKLFF,TGCAGCGTGGAGACAGCGAATCAGGAAAAACTGTTTTTT
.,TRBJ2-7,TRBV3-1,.,CASSLTVGHYEQYF,TGTGCCAGCAGCCTGACTGTAGGGCACTACGAGCAGTACTTC
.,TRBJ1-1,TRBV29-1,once,CSVERQASSQAFF,TGCAGCGTTGAAAGACAGGCCTCTTCTCAAGCTTTCTTT
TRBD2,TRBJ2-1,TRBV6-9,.,CASSYSEGSGGPWEQFF,TGTGCCAGCAGTTATTCGGAGGGTAGCGGGGGGCCCTGGGAGCAGTTCTTC
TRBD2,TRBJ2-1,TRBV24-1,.,CATSDKRAGARNEQFF,TGTGCCACCAGTGATAAAAGGGCGGGAGCTCGGAATGAGCAGTTCTTC
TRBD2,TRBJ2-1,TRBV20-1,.,CSASPWASGRDEQFF,TGCAGTGCTAGTCCTTGGGCTAGCGGGAGGGATGAGCAGTTCTTC
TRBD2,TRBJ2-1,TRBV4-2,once,CASSQDLSSGGAPFF,TGTGCCAGCAGCCAAGATCTAAGCAGCGGGGGGGCGCCGTTCTTC
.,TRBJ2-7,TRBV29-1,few,CSVDRPGRGSYEQYF,TGCAGCGTTGATCGGCCGGGGAGAGGTTCCTACGAGCAGTACTTC
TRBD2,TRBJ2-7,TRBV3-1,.,CASSQDRGGAVAYYEQYF,TGTGCCAGCAGCCAAGATCGGGGGGGGGCGGTCGCCTACTACGAGCAGTACTTC
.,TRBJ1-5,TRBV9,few,CASSVGENNQPQHF,TGTGCCAGCAGCGTAGGGGAGAACAATCAGCCCCAGCATTTT
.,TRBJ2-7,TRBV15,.,CATSRDQSYEQYF,TGTGCCACCAGCAGAGATCAAAGCTACGAGCAGTACTTC
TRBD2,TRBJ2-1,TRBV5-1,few,CASSDGRTSPNEQFF,TGCGCCAGCAGCGACGGACGGACTAGCCCCAATGAGCAGTTCTTC
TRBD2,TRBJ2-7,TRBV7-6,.,CASSSTSGRINEQYF,TGTGCCAGCAGTTCGACTAGCGGGAGAATAAACGAGCAGTACTTC
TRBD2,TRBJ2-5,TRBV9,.,CASSAFGTSGQETQYF,TGTGCCAGCAGCGCGTTTGGGACTAGCGGCCAAGAGACCCAGTACTTC
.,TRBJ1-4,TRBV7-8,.,CASSPRQGFATNEKLFF,TGTGCCAGCAGCCCCCGGCAGGGTTTCGCAACTAATGAAAAACTGTTTTTT
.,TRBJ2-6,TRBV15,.,CATSKYMDHSGANVLTF,TGTGCCACCAGCAAATACATGGATCACTCTGGGGCCAACGTCCTGACTTTC